This T cell receptor (beta chain) came from a study of blood T cell repertoires in COVID-19. Study information: Specimens from acute and convalescent COVID-19 originated in the United States, Italy and Spain. T cells, B-cell-depleted T cells, or PBMCs provided the cDNA or gDNA that served as material.

As handled by the study authors: Estimation of nucleated cell counts was performed using reference gene primer amplification. The assay was immunoSEQ multiplex PCR, and TCRdb's table has in-frame clones only and misses some. D and trimming were read from the DNA, whereas the V and J calls and clone size are those reported in that table. Found here are 270,000 or so clones, 89% of them singletons; the top ten hold roughly 5%. The V end was cut by 10 bases, the J end by 7 bases, with 16 bases between. CDR1 is MNHEY and CDR2 is SVGAGI in the germline V gene. This CDR3 contains 12 residues. Sequences were obtained from peripheral blood. This TCR was recovered from a woman in her thirties or forties who had recovered from COVID-19. V is TRBV6-5 and J is TRBJ1-2, with TRBD1 as a possible D gene (5 bases). The CDR3 is CATQVIGGGYTF. In DNA, the CDR3 is TGTGCCACCCAAGTTATCGGGGGTGGCTACACCTTC.